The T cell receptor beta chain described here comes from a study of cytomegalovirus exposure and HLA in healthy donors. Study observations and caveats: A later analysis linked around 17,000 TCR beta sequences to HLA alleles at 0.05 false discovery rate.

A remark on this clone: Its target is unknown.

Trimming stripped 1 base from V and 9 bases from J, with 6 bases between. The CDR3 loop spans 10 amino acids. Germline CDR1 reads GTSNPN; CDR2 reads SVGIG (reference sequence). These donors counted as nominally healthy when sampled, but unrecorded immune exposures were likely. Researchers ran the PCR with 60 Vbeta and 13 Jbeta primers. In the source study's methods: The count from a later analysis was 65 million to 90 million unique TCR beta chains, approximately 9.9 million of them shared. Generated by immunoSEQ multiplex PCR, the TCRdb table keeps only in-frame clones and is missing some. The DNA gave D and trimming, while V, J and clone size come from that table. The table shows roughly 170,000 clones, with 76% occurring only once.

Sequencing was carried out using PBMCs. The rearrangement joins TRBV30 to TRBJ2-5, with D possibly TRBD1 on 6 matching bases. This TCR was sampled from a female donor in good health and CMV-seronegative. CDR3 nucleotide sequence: TGTGCCTGGAGTGACAGGGCCCAGTACTTC. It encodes CAWSDRAQYF.